These 17 T cell receptor beta chains were sequenced from one sample in a study of patients and donors after allogeneic stem cell transplantation. TCRdb recomputed calls from the RT-PCR reads with MiXCR, one row per CDR3 protein. The sample consists of hundreds of thousands of distinct CDR3 sequences, 16% of them appearing once. The sequenced sample was blood, either unsorted or a sorted T cell fraction (not recorded which). The receptor source for this set is a human donor who was either an allogeneic HSCT recipient or a stem cell or donor lymphocyte infusion donor (not recorded which). It is not recorded whose cells these are; they may come from a transplant donor.

This clonotype was found many times. This rearrangement joins TRBV5-1 to TRBJ1-1; D is ambiguous. The CDR3 extends over 13 amino acids. Looked up from germline, CDR1 is SGHRS and CDR2 is YFSETQ. V gave up 4 bases and J gave up 0 bases, with 7 bases separating them. DNA of the CDR3: TGCGCCAGCAGCGCCTTTATGAACACTGAAGCTTTCTTT. Translating gives CASSAFMNTEAFF.

This clonotype was picked up a small number of times. The chain is built from TRBV3-1 and TRBJ1-3; no definite D call. Per the germline V gene, CDR1 is LGHDT and CDR2 is YNNKEL (reference sequence). CDR3 length: 14 residues. Trimming pared 3 bases from V and 0 bases from J, leaving 6 bases between. The CDR3 reads CASSHRPSGNTIYF. The CDR3 DNA sequence: TGTGCCAGCAGCCATCGGCCCTCTGGAAACACCATATATTTT.

The genes are TRBV5-1 and TRBJ2-7; D perhaps matches TRBD2 (7 bases). V lost 0 bases to trimming and J lost 5 bases, with 9 bases between them. CDR3 length equals 13 residues. From germline, CDR1 is SGHRS and CDR2 YFSETQ. CDR3 in DNA: TGCGCCAGCAGCTTGGCCGGGGGGCACGAGCAGTACTTC. Residues: CASSLAGGHEQYF.

This clonotype was seen a handful of times. The CDR3 coding sequence is TGTGCCAGCAGCCAAGAGGGGACAGGGCCGAGGACTGAAGCTTTCTTT. It yields the protein CASSQEGTGPRTEAFF. V is TRBV3-1 and J is TRBJ1-1, with TRBD1 matching 9 bases. The CDR3 loop spans 16 amino acids. Unmatched junction bases numbered 7, after V lost 0 bases and J lost 5 bases. The germline gives CDR1 LGHDT, CDR2 YNNKEL (reference sequence).

This clonotype was detected once. V and J are TRBV21-1 and TRBJ1-1. TRBV21-1 is noted as a pseudogene. The CDR3 has 13 amino acids. Written as DNA, the CDR3 is TGTGCCAGCAGCAAAAGGGTCGACACTGAAGCTTTCTTT. It codes for CASSKRVDTEAFF.

In this sample, this clonotype turned up a few times. V and J are TRBV7-8 and TRBJ2-4; perhaps TRBD1 as D (6 bases). Germline values: CDR1 SGHVS, CDR2 FQNEAQ. The V end lost 2 bases, the J end lost 5 bases, and 13 bases lay between the germline ends. The length of the CDR3 is 15 residues. The CDR3 loop reads CASSLWGLMENIQYF. The DNA for the CDR3 is TGTGCCAGCAGCTTATGGGGGCTCATGGAAAACATTCAGTACTTC.

The chain recombines TRBV7-2 with TRBJ2-5; D is undetermined. The CDR3 runs to 13 residues. CDR1 and CDR2 (germline): SGHTA, FQGNSA. V gave up 5 bases and J gave up 4 bases, with 11 bases separating them. In DNA, the CDR3 is TGTGCCAGCAGCCTTATGCAGACAGAGACCCAGTACTTC. Encoded protein: CASSLMQTETQYF. The entire variable domain, with the rest obtained from reference TRBV7-2 and TRBJ2-5, is as follows: GAGVSQSPSNKVTEKGKDVELRCDPISGHTALYWYRQSLGQGLEFLIYFQGNSAPDKSGLPSDRFSAERTGGSVSTLTIQRTQQEDSAVYLCASSLMQTETQYFGPGTRLLVL.

The chain employs TRBV7-6 and TRBJ2-5; D remains ambiguous. Germline V gene data show CDR1 as SGHVS and CDR2 as FNYEAQ. Trimming took off 4 bases at V and 8 bases at J, with 17 bases between the two ends. The CDR3 loop spans 14 amino acids. CDR3 region: CASSSLDPPDTQYF. The CDR3 nucleotides read TGTGCCAGCAGCTCGCTGGACCCGCCAGATACCCAGTACTTC.

CDR3 in DNA: TGTGCCAGCAGCCCCCGACAGTCCCTGTACCAAGAGACCCAGTACTTC. This translates into CASSPRQSLYQETQYF. V usage is TRBV11-1 and J usage is TRBJ2-5; possible D gene TRBD1, 5 bases. Per germline, CDR1 SGHAT and CDR2 FQDESV (reference sequence). V dropped 5 bases and J dropped 0 bases, with 16 bases sitting between them. The CDR3 runs 16 residues.

The sample holds many counts of this clonotype. The V and J genes are TRBV24-1 and TRBJ2-1; 9 bases are a match to TRBD1. V was pared by 4 bases and J by 8 bases, with 8 bases of the junction left unmatched. The germline V gene has CDR1 KGHDR and CDR2 SFDVKD. This CDR3 has 15 residues. CDR3 DNA sequence: TGTGCCACCAGTGACTTATCGGACAGGGGCCATGAGCAGTTCTTC. It is translated as CATSDLSDRGHEQFF.

There are many counts of this clonotype. The chain is built from TRBV5-1 and TRBJ2-3, with 9 bases matching TRBD2. Germline loops: CDR1 SGHRS, CDR2 YFSETQ. J lost 3 bases, V lost 4 bases, and 9 bases had no gene match. The CDR3 runs to 16 residues. The CDR3 spells CASSPTTGLATDTQYF. The CDR3 nucleotides are TGCGCCAGCAGCCCAACAACGGGACTAGCTACAGATACGCAGTATTTT.

V and J are TRBV9 and TRBJ1-1; 7 bases match TRBD1. The CDR3 contains 15 residues. The germline V gene encodes CDR1 SGDLS and CDR2 YYNGEE. V lost 3 bases to trimming and J lost 1 base; unmatched junction nucleotides: 6. CDR3 sequence: CASSEGTARNTEAFF. CDR3 nucleotide sequence: TGTGCCAGCAGCGAGGGGACAGCCCGGAACACTGAAGCTTTCTTT.

This clonotype appeared many times. The chain is built from TRBV12-3 or TRBV12-4 and TRBJ1-2; D ambiguous. Trimming shortened V by 6 bases and J by 2 bases, and 16 bases separated the two germline ends. This CDR3 is built from 15 residues. In DNA form, the CDR3 reads TGTGCCAGCAGGCCCGGGCAGACGATAAACTATGGCTACACCTTC. It encodes CASRPGQTINYGYTF.

This clonotype was detected a few times. The chain carries TRBV25-1 and TRBJ1-1; no definite D call. CDR1 and CDR2 (germline): MGHDK, SYGVNS. V was shortened by 3 bases and J by 3 bases, with 5 bases between the two germline ends. The CDR3 contains 12 residues. Written as DNA, the CDR3 is TGTGCCAGCAGTGATTCGTACACTGAAGCTTTCTTT. Its protein is CASSDSYTEAFF. The full variable domain, with the rest looked up from reference TRBV25-1 and TRBJ1-1, is EADIYQTPRYLVIGTGKKITLECSQTMGHDKMYWYQQDPGMELHLIHYSYGVNSTEKGDLSSESTVSRIRTEHFPLTLESARPSHTSQYLCASSDSYTEAFFGQGTRLTVV.

Note on this clonotype: The junction does not match germline at one end; this may be a read error. V gene TRBV7-7 combines with J gene TRBJ2-2; no definite D call. CDR1 and CDR2 from the germline V gene are SSHAT and FNYEAQ (reference sequence). CDR3 length: 14 amino acids. The CDR3, as DNA: TGTGCTAGCAGCAATGGACGGAACACCGGGGAGCTGTTTTTT. Encoded protein: CASSNGRNTGELFF.

This clonotype occurred a few times. The rearrangement uses TRBV7-9 and TRBJ2-7; D unclear. Trimming stripped 4 bases from V and 2 bases from J, with 12 bases between. This CDR3 comprises 14 residues. The germline V gene encodes CDR1 SEHNR and CDR2 FQNEAQ (reference sequence). For the CDR3, the DNA is TGTGCCAGCAGCTCCCGCCGTCAGGCCTACGAGCAGTACTTC. Its protein is CASSSRRQAYEQYF.

This clonotype was seen only a few times. This chain connects TRBV30 to TRBJ2-7, with D hard to call. CDR3 size: 12 residues. V lost 3 bases and J 4 bases, leaving 10 bases between the germline ends. The germline V gene has CDR1 GTSNPN and CDR2 SVGIG (reference sequence). CDR3 bases: TGTGCCTGGAGCGCTCGGCCATACGAGCAGTACTTC. This gives the protein CAWSARPYEQYF.